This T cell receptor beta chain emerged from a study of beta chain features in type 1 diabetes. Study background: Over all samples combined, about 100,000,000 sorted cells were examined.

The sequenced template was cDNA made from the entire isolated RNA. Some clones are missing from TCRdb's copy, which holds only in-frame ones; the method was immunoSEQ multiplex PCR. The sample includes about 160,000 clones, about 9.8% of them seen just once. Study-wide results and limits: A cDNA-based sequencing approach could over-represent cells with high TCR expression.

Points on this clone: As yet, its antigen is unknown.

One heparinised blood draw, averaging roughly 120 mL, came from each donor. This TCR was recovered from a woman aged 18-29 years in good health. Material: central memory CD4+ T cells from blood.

CDR3 DNA: TGTGCCAGCAGTTTATCGAGGCCCAGGGGGACCAACACTGAAGCTTTCTTT. Its protein is CASSLSRPRGTNTEAFF. V usage is TRBV27 and J usage is TRBJ1-1; 7 bases agree with TRBD1. Germline values: CDR1 MNHEY, CDR2 SMNVEV (reference sequence). The J segment lost 2 bases and the V segment lost 0 bases, leaving 9 bases of the junction unmatched. This CDR3 is built from 17 residues.